The 29 T cell receptor beta chains below were found in one sample sequenced in a study of identical twins. TCRdb reprocessed the 5' RACE reads via MiXCR and lists one record per CDR3 protein. The table shows about 890,000 distinct CDR3 sequences, with about 12% occurring only once. This sample also belongs to another study, concerning yellow fever vaccine responses in identical twins.

Material for sequencing was PBMCs. These TCRs come from a woman between 18 and 29 years old in good health.

DNA for the CDR3: TGCGCCAGCAGCCAAAAGGAACAGCGCCGAGTTGAGCAGTACGTC. Residues: CASSQKEQRRVEQYV. The genes are TRBV4-1 and TRBJ2-7; D is unclear. Trimming stripped 2 bases from V and 7 bases from J, with 18 bases between. This CDR3 has 15 residues. Germline values: CDR1 MGHRA, CDR2 YSYEKL.

The gene calls are TRBV11-1 and TRBJ2-3; 14 bases agree with TRBD2. This CDR3 has 18 residues. V shed 8 bases and J 1 base; nucleotides not matched to a gene: 11. Germline V CDR1 and CDR2: SGHAT, FQDESV (reference sequence). The CDR3 sequence is CASGLSGLAGAGTDTQYF. CDR3 bases: TGTGCCAGCGGACTATCGGGACTAGCGGGAGCCGGCACAGATACGCAGTATTTT. Full variable domain (missing parts from reference TRBV11-1 and TRBJ2-3): EAEVAQSPRYKITEKSQAVAFWCDPISGHATLYWYRQILGQGPELLVQFQDESVVDDSQLPKDRFSAERLKGVDSTLKIQPAELGDSAMYLCASGLSGLAGAGTDTQYFGPGTRLTVL.

The gene calls are TRBV6-5 and TRBJ1-1, with unresolved D. CDR1 MNHEY and CDR2 SVGAGI come from the germline V gene. V was clipped by 4 bases and J by 6 bases, with 12 bases between them. The CDR3 spans 13 residues. DNA for the CDR3: TGTGCCAGCAGTTTAAACCCTGTGGCTGAAGCTTTCTTT. This translates into CASSLNPVAEAFF.

This clonotype was seen at least ten times. The rearrangement links TRBV12-3 or TRBV12-4 to TRBJ2-3; TRBD1 aligns across 7 bases. The CDR3 extends over 14 amino acids. Trimming took 5 bases from V and 5 from J; bases not matched to a gene: 7. The CDR3 spells CASSHNRGLDTQYF. DNA for the CDR3: TGTGCCAGCAGTCACAACAGGGGATTAGATACGCAGTATTTT.

The rearrangement joins TRBV12-3 or TRBV12-4 to TRBJ2-5; maybe TRBD2 (5 bases). The V and J ends lost 5 bases and 3 bases respectively, with 10 bases between them. The CDR3 is 13 residues long. The CDR3 spells CASSAGLKETQYF. The CDR3 coding sequence is TGTGCCAGCAGTGCTGGACTTAAAGAGACCCAGTACTTC.

The sample holds many counts of this clonotype. The chain links TRBV7-7 to TRBJ2-5; TRBD1 aligns across 8 bases. Germline CDR1 reads SSHAT; CDR2 reads FNYEAQ (reference sequence). The CDR3 runs to 15 residues. Losses at the gene ends were 5 bases for V and 2 bases for J; bases not matched to a gene: 7. CDR3 protein: CASSPWGQVQETQYF. The CDR3 DNA reads as TGTGCCAGCAGCCCATGGGGACAGGTACAAGAGACCCAGTACTTC. Looking up the rest from reference TRBV7-7 and TRBJ2-5 gives the full variable domain: GAGVSQSPRYKVTKRGQDVTLRCDPISSHATLYWYQQALGQGPEFLTYFNYEAQPDKSGLPSDRFSAERPEGSISTLTIQRTEQRDSAMYRCASSPWGQVQETQYFGPGTRLLVL.

This clonotype was detected only a few times. This chain connects TRBV5-1 to TRBJ2-1; TRBD2 matches at 12 bases. The CDR3 has 18 residues. Germline-derived CDR1 and CDR2 are SGHRS and YFSETQ. Trimming at V came to 4 bases and at J to 4 bases, leaving 12 bases not matched to a gene. The CDR3 spells CASSQEGLAGGAYNEQFF. The CDR3 DNA reads TGCGCCAGCAGCCAAGAAGGGCTAGCGGGGGGGGCTTACAATGAGCAGTTCTTC.

The chain uses TRBV24-1 and TRBJ2-2, with 7 bases lining up with TRBD1. V lost 3 bases to trimming and J lost 0 bases; unmatched junction nucleotides: 0. This CDR3 is built from 15 residues. Germline V CDR1 and CDR2: KGHDR, SFDVKD. This chain's CDR3 is CATSDDRANTGELFF. For the CDR3, the DNA is TGTGCCACCAGTGATGACAGGGCGAACACCGGGGAGCTGTTTTTT.

This clonotype has only a few counts. This chain connects TRBV15 to TRBJ2-7, with a possible D match to TRBD2 (5 bases). V dropped 0 bases and J dropped 6 bases, with 9 bases sitting between them. The CDR3 has 13 residues. Germline V gives CDR1 LNHNV, CDR2 YYDKDF (reference sequence). This CDR3 is CATSRERVSEQYF. For the CDR3, the DNA is TGTGCCACCAGCAGAGAGAGGGTATCCGAGCAGTACTTC.

The chain is built from TRBV28 and TRBJ2-1; 10 nucleotides line up with TRBD2. The CDR3 totals 16 residues. V lost 6 bases to trimming and J lost 1 base; unmatched junction nucleotides: 6. Germline CDR1 is MDHEN and CDR2 is SYDVKM. Here the CDR3 DNA reads TGTGCCAGCAGACTTAGCGGGGGGTCTTCCTACAATGAGCAGTTCTTC. Protein sequence: CASRLSGGSSYNEQFF.

This clonotype was counted between two and nine times. CDR3 DNA sequence: TGTGCCAGCACCTCAGCGGGGGGGTACAATGAGCAGTTCTTC. This gives the protein CASTSAGGYNEQFF. The chain joins TRBV5-5 to TRBJ2-1; TRBD2 agrees at 10 bases. V lost 6 bases to trimming and J lost 4 bases; unmatched junction nucleotides: 4. The length of the CDR3 is 14 residues. The germline V gene has CDR1 SGHKS and CDR2 YYEKEE (reference sequence).

In its sample, this clonotype was seen many times. V usage is TRBV4-1 and J usage is TRBJ1-5; D is uncertain. The CDR3 extends over 15 amino acids. V lost 0 bases and J 6 bases, leaving 12 bases between the germline ends. Germline-derived CDR1 and CDR2 are MGHRA and YSYEKL. The CDR3 DNA is TGCGCCAGCAGCCAAGACGACATTGGCGGTCAGCCCCAGCATTTT. It is translated as CASSQDDIGGQPQHF.

This clonotype was detected only a few times. The rearrangement links TRBV28 to TRBJ1-2; possible D gene TRBD1, 6 bases. This CDR3 has 18 residues. CDR1 is MDHEN and CDR2 is SYDVKM in the germline V gene. V was cut by 5 bases and J by 0 bases, with 22 bases left in between. CDR3 region: CASSPHSGAANSNYGYTF. The CDR3 nucleotides are TGTGCCAGCAGTCCCCATTCGGGGGCAGCTAATTCTAACTATGGCTACACCTTC.

This chain uses TRBV7-9 with TRBJ1-4, with 9 bases aligning to TRBD1. The CDR3 length is 15 residues. Germline V lookup: CDR1 SEHNR, CDR2 FQNEAQ (reference sequence). V shed 5 bases, J shed 5 bases, and the junction held 6 bases outside the gene matches. The CDR3 coding sequence is TGTGCCAGCAGCCTCGGTGGGACAGGGAATGAAAAACTGTTTTTT. This codes for CASSLGGTGNEKLFF.

This clonotype was seen at least ten times. The CDR3 DNA sequence: TGCGCCAGCAGCTTCGAGACAGCCAATCAGCCCCAGCATTTT. Amino acids: CASSFETANQPQHF. J is TRBJ1-5 and V is TRBV5-1; TRBD1 might be the D (5 bases). Per germline, CDR1 SGHRS and CDR2 YFSETQ. The CDR3 has 14 residues. The V and J ends lost 2 bases and 3 bases respectively, with 9 bases between them.

This clonotype was recorded a few times. The chain has TRBV9 and TRBJ2-1, with 11 positions matching TRBD2. CDR1 and CDR2 (germline): SGDLS, YYNGEE. CDR3 length: 15 amino acids. Germline trimming cut 0 bases from V and 8 bases from J; bases unmatched to any gene: 4. CDR3 DNA sequence: TGTGCCAGCAGCGTAGGACTAGCGGGGATCCATGAGCAGTTCTTC. Protein product: CASSVGLAGIHEQFF. The variable domain in full, completed from reference TRBV9 and TRBJ2-1, reads DSGVTQTPKHLITATGQRVTLRCSPRSGDLSVYWYQQSLDQGLQFLIQYYNGEERAKGNILERFSAQQFPDLHSELNLSSLELGDSALYFCASSVGLAGIHEQFFGPGTRLTVL.

The rearrangement links TRBV12-3 or TRBV12-4 to TRBJ2-3, with TRBD2 matching over 10 bases. V lost 2 bases and J lost 0; bases outside the gene matches: 2. The CDR3 totals 16 residues. This CDR3 reads CASSLSSGRSTDTQYF. DNA of the CDR3: TGTGCCAGCAGTTTAAGTAGCGGGAGGAGCACAGATACGCAGTATTTT.

This clonotype was seen repeatedly, ten times or more. CDR3 bases: TGTGCCAGCAGCTTGGAGAAGCCCCCCGGCTACGAGCAGTACTTC. Translating gives CASSLEKPPGYEQYF. The chain combines TRBV5-5 with TRBJ2-7; unclear D gene. Germline CDR1 and CDR2: SGHKS and YYEKEE (reference sequence). The CDR3 totals 15 residues. Trimming cost V 0 bases and J 3 bases, with 13 bases left between them. The variable domain in full, completed from reference TRBV5-5 and TRBJ2-7, reads DAGVTQSPTHLIKTRGQQVTLRCSPISGHKSVSWYQQVLGQGPQFIFQYYEKEERGRGNFPDRFSARQFPNYSSELNVNALLLGDSALYLCASSLEKPPGYEQYFGPGTRLTVT.

The table lists this clonotype with a few counts. This chain uses TRBV20-1 with TRBJ2-1; 9 nucleotides align to TRBD2. This CDR3 spans 15 amino acids. Germline CDR1 DFQATT, CDR2 SNEGSKA (reference sequence). J lost 6 bases, V lost 3 bases, and 9 bases had no gene match. The DNA for the CDR3 is TGCAGTGCTAGTCTTGGCGGGGGGGCAGTCAATGAGCAGTTCTTC. Residues: CSASLGGGAVNEQFF.

In this sample, this clonotype turned up a few times. The rearrangement uses TRBV7-2 and TRBJ2-3; D is undetermined. V was shortened by 2 bases and J by 5 bases, with 5 bases between the two germline ends. The CDR3 sequence is 12 residues long. CDR1 and CDR2 from the germline V gene are SGHTA and FQGNSA. CDR3 coding DNA: TGTGCCAGCAGCTTATTTCAAGATACGCAGTATTTT. Translation gives CASSLFQDTQYF.

The table lists this clonotype with a few counts. V and J are TRBV20-1 and TRBJ2-1; D gene unclear. Germline loops: CDR1 DFQATT, CDR2 SNEGSKA (reference sequence). This CDR3 has 14 residues. V was pared by 7 bases and J by 3 bases, with 16 bases between. The CDR3 DNA sequence: TGCAGTGTCAGGCCGAGTCCTTACTACAATGAGCAGTTCTTC. Its protein product is CSVRPSPYYNEQFF.

The CDR3 nucleotides are TGTGCCATCACCAAGGCCGGGCTAGCGGAAAGTAATGAGCAGTTCTTC. Its translation is CAITKAGLAESNEQFF. V and J are TRBV10-3 and TRBJ2-1; TRBD2 aligns across 7 bases. V shed 7 bases and J 7 bases; nucleotides not matched to a gene: 16. Germline V gives CDR1 ENHRY, CDR2 SYGVKD. This CDR3 region has 16 residues.

The chain links TRBV12-5 to TRBJ1-5; 10 positions agree with TRBD1. Trimming cost V 0 bases and J 0 bases; bases outside gene matches: 11. CDR1 is LGHNT, CDR2 FRNRAP, per germline. This CDR3 comprises 20 residues. CDR3 region: CASGLVVRDRGGYSNQPQHF. The CDR3 coding sequence is TGTGCTAGTGGTTTGGTAGTAAGGGACAGGGGAGGATATAGCAATCAGCCCCAGCATTTT. Variable domain in full (rest from reference TRBV12-5 and TRBJ1-5): DARVTQTPRHKVTEMGQEVTMRCQPILGHNTVFWYRQTMMQGLELLAYFRNRAPLDDSGMPKDRFSAEMPDATLATLKIQPSEPRDSAVYFCASGLVVRDRGGYSNQPQHFGDGTRLSIL.

The chain links TRBV6-1 to TRBJ2-5, with a tentative D call TRBD2 (6 bases). Looked up from germline, CDR1 is MNHNS and CDR2 is SASEGT. The CDR3 spans 13 residues. The V gene lost 7 bases and the J gene lost 5 bases, with 14 bases spanning the gap. CDR3 nucleotides: TGTGCCAGCACCCGGGACTTCAGGGAGACCCAGTACTTC. Residues: CASTRDFRETQYF.

This clonotype was seen many times. The chain couples TRBV7-9 to TRBJ2-7, with TRBD1 matching over 9 bases. This CDR3 is built from 16 residues. Per germline, CDR1 SEHNR and CDR2 FQNEAQ (reference sequence). Trimming took 5 bases from V and 0 from J; bases not matched to a gene: 8. The CDR3 spells CASSHRTGGNSYEQYF. In DNA, the CDR3 is TGTGCCAGCAGCCATCGCACAGGGGGCAACTCCTACGAGCAGTACTTC.

The chain recombines TRBV6-4 with TRBJ2-3; 10 bases are shared with TRBD1. The V segment lost 2 bases and the J segment 5 bases; nucleotides outside the gene matches: 1. The CDR3 extends over 14 amino acids. Per the germline V gene, CDR1 is MRHNA and CDR2 is SNTAGT. This CDR3 is CASSDDRGLDTQYF. CDR3 coding DNA: TGTGCCAGCAGTGACGACAGGGGGCTAGATACGCAGTATTTT.

This clonotype was observed at least ten times. The chain is built from TRBV29-1 and TRBJ1-2, with no clear D. V was clipped by 3 bases and J by 3 bases, with 8 bases between them. This CDR3 has 12 residues. The germline gives CDR1 SQVTM, CDR2 ANQGSEA. This CDR3 reads CSVDGRDYGYTF. For the CDR3, the DNA is TGCAGCGTTGACGGCAGAGACTATGGCTACACCTTC.

V is TRBV19 and J is TRBJ1-5; the D is unclear. Germline CDR1 LNHDA, CDR2 SQIVND (reference sequence). V was clipped by 7 bases and J by 9 bases, with 13 bases between them. The CDR3 consists of 12 residues. CDR3 amino acids: CASIEGFGPQHF. In DNA form, the CDR3 reads TGTGCCAGTATTGAAGGCTTTGGGCCCCAGCATTTT.

This clonotype was seen ten or more times. The chain couples TRBV2 to TRBJ1-6; D is possibly TRBD1 (6 bases). This CDR3 region has 14 residues. V was shortened by 3 bases and J by 11 bases, with 14 bases between the two germline ends. Germline loops: CDR1 SNHLY, CDR2 FYNNEI. CDR3 bases: TGTGCCAGCAGTGACTCAGGGACAAGGGCACCCCTCCACTTT. Its protein product is CASSDSGTRAPLHF.